This T cell receptor (beta chain) comes out of a study of T-cell reconstitution after alpha-beta-depleted transplantation in children. Researchers prepared the TCRbeta library using unique molecular identifiers, the study reports. TCRdb recomputed calls from the PCR reads with MiXCR, one row per CDR3 protein. The sample includes 350,000 to 450,000 distinct CDR3 sequences, over 20% seen only once; the top ten take 3.8%. This clonotype was observed at least ten times. V dropped 1 base and J dropped 2 bases, with 8 bases sitting between them. This CDR3 has 14 amino acids. The germline gives CDR1 SGHRS, CDR2 YFSETQ.

The origin of this receptor is a human donor who donated a stem cell graft to a child with acute myeloid leukemia. The J gene is TRBJ2-3, the V gene TRBV5-1; D remains unclear. The material was PBMCs from the stem cell graft donor, obtained from the stem cell graft. The CDR3, as DNA: TGCGCCAGCAGCTTGTCACAAGACACAGATACGCAGTATTTT. Its protein product is CASSLSQDTDTQYF.